Listed here are 27 T cell receptor beta chains from one sample, sequenced in a study of T cells after yellow fever vaccination. TCRdb analysed the 5' RACE reads with MiXCR anew, one entry per CDR3 protein. This table holds some 250,000 distinct CDR3 sequences, approximately 3.6% found once. The sample here was PBMCs, taken 15 days after the yellow fever booster vaccination. Receptors originate from a man younger than 35 who received the YFV17D yellow fever vaccine.

This clonotype was counted at least ten times. This chain uses TRBV5-1 with TRBJ2-2, with 8 bases that match TRBD1. V lost 3 bases, J lost 6 bases, and 4 bases stayed unmatched. This CDR3 contains 14 residues. Germline-derived CDR1 and CDR2 are SGHRS and YFSETQ. In DNA form, the CDR3 reads TGCGCCAGCAGCTCTTCAGGGGGCTCCGGGGAGCTGTTTTTT. This codes for CASSSSGGSGELFF.

This clonotype was seen ten or more times. CDR3 bases: TGCGCCAGCAGCTTGGTGGGGGGCCCCTACAATGAGCAGTTCTTC. Residues: CASSLVGGPYNEQFF. This rearrangement joins TRBV5-1 to TRBJ2-1; D is perhaps TRBD1 or TRBD2 (6 bases each). Trimming removed 0 bases from V and 2 bases from J, with 9 bases in between. Germline CDR1 and CDR2: SGHRS and YFSETQ. CDR3 length equals 15 residues.

The chain is built from TRBV27 and TRBJ1-5, with D perhaps TRBD1 (5 bases). This CDR3 is built from 17 residues. Germline CDR1 reads MNHEY; CDR2 reads SMNVEV (reference sequence). Deletions cut 5 bases from V and 6 bases from J, with 23 bases between. The CDR3 DNA is TGTGCCAGCAGTAGCACCTCGGGGGTCTCCTTCGGTCAGCCCCAGCATTTT. Translated: CASSSTSGVSFGQPQHF.

This clonotype was seen many times. The chain is built from TRBV20-1 and TRBJ1-1, with 7 bases identical to TRBD1. The germline CDR1 and CDR2 sequences are DFQATT and SNEGSKA (reference sequence). V dropped 6 bases and J dropped 0; count of bases not matched to a gene: 4. The CDR3 totals 13 residues. The CDR3 spells CSAWTGVNTEAFF. The CDR3 nucleotides are TGCAGTGCGTGGACAGGAGTGAACACTGAAGCTTTCTTT.

This clonotype was seen ten or more times. The J gene is TRBJ2-7, the V gene TRBV6-6, with 11 bases identical to TRBD1. Germline CDR1 is MNHNY and CDR2 is SVGAGI (reference sequence). The CDR3 consists of 15 residues. The trim removed 2 bases at V and 7 bases at J, leaving 7 bases unmatched. CDR3 coding DNA: TGTGCCAGCAGTTACCTAGGACAGGGGGCTTCAGAGCAGTACTTC. It is translated as CASSYLGQGASEQYF.

In its sample, this clonotype was seen many times. This sequence joins TRBV6-5 and TRBJ2-3, with 8 bases matching TRBD2. The CDR3 runs to 15 residues. Germline V CDR1 and CDR2: MNHEY, SVGAGI. After removal of 5 bases from V and 5 bases from J, the junction contained 9 bases not matched to a gene. CDR3 sequence: CASSLGGGIGDTQYF. CDR3 coding DNA: TGTGCCAGCAGTCTCGGGGGGGGGATCGGAGATACGCAGTATTTT.

At least ten counts were recorded for this clonotype. J is TRBJ2-4 and V is TRBV20-1, with D perhaps TRBD2 (6 bases). The CDR3 loop spans 13 amino acids. In germline, CDR1 is DFQATT, CDR2 SNEGSKA (reference sequence). The germline V and J ends were trimmed by 6 bases and 3 bases, with 12 bases remaining between them. This chain's CDR3 is CSARGLRKNIQYF. CDR3 sequence (DNA): TGCAGTGCAAGGGGACTTCGCAAAAACATTCAGTACTTC.

In its sample, this clonotype was seen many times. J is TRBJ1-1 and V is TRBV20-1, with 7 positions matching TRBD1. The CDR3 loop spans 12 amino acids. The germline V gene has CDR1 DFQATT and CDR2 SNEGSKA (reference sequence). V shed 4 bases, J shed 7 bases, and the junction held 6 bases outside the gene matches. CDR3 residues: CSATGQAFEAFF. The CDR3 nucleotides read TGCAGTGCTACCGGACAGGCCTTTGAAGCTTTCTTT.

In its sample, this clonotype was seen a few times. CDR3 protein: CASRRPGTGELFF. CDR3 coding DNA: TGTGCCAGCAGACGCCCGGGCACCGGGGAGCTGTTTTTT. This rearrangement joins TRBV6-5 to TRBJ2-2; unclear D gene. The CDR3 has 13 amino acids. The germline V gene has CDR1 MNHEY and CDR2 SVGAGI. The ends were cut back, 6 bases at V and 4 bases at J, with 9 bases in the middle.

This clonotype has at least ten counts. This sequence joins TRBV5-1 and TRBJ1-6, with no clear D. The germline V gene has CDR1 SGHRS and CDR2 YFSETQ. Deletions cut 4 bases from V and 0 bases from J, with 20 bases between. This CDR3 region has 19 residues. The CDR3 nucleotides read TGCGCCAGCAGCCGCTGGGCGAGGCAGGTTGACTCCTATAATTCACCCCTCCACTTT. Amino acid sequence: CASSRWARQVDSYNSPLHF.

Many counts were recorded for this clonotype. The chain recombines TRBV6-7 with TRBJ2-2; the D is unclear. TRBV6-7 counts as an open reading frame of uncertain function. With 2 bases removed from V and 1 base from J, the gap between germline ends came to 5 bases. The CDR3 totals 14 residues. The CDR3 reads CASSYVENTGELFF. DNA of the CDR3: TGTGCCAGCAGTTACGTCGAGAACACCGGGGAGCTGTTTTTT.

This clonotype has ten or more counts. The chain carries TRBV6-6 and TRBJ2-3, with D tentatively TRBD1 (5 bases). Between the trimmed V and J ends, which lost 4 bases and 2 bases, there was a span of 16 bases. The CDR3 length is 16 residues. The germline V gene has CDR1 MNHNY and CDR2 SVGAGI (reference sequence). The CDR3, as DNA: TGTGCCAGCAGTTTCTCAGGGCCGTCCCCCACAGATACGCAGTATTTT. Translation gives CASSFSGPSPTDTQYF.

This clonotype was observed at least ten times. The chain combines TRBV3-1 with TRBJ2-6; D is unresolved. Trimming stripped 8 bases from V and 4 bases from J, with 9 bases between. The CDR3 extends over 13 amino acids. Germline V gene sequence: CDR1 LGHDT, CDR2 YNNKEL (reference sequence). CDR3 loop: CASLRSGANVLTF. DNA for the CDR3: TGTGCCAGCTTGCGCTCCGGGGCCAACGTCCTGACTTTC.

Ten or more counts support this clonotype. This chain uses TRBV2 with TRBJ1-5; no reliable D call. Per germline, CDR1 SNHLY and CDR2 FYNNEI. Trimming took 7 bases from V and 4 from J, leaving 11 bases between them. The CDR3 loop spans 13 amino acids. This CDR3 is CASTFSENQPQHF. Written as DNA, the CDR3 is TGTGCCAGCACCTTCTCAGAGAATCAGCCCCAGCATTTT. The full variable domain, completed using reference TRBV2 and TRBJ1-5, is EPEVTQTPSHQVTQMGQEVILRCVPISNHLYFYWYRQILGQKVEFLVSFYNNEISEKSEIFDDQFSVERPDGSNFTLKIRSTKLEDSAMYFCASTFSENQPQHFGDGTRLSIL.

This clonotype occurred many times. The chain has TRBV5-1 and TRBJ2-1, with D tentatively TRBD2 (7 bases). V lost 4 bases and J 10 bases, leaving 15 bases between the germline ends. Per the germline V gene, CDR1 is SGHRS and CDR2 is YFSETQ. The CDR3 covers 13 residues. Here the CDR3 DNA reads TGCGCCAGCAGCGCCACAGGGCGGGGGGAGCAGTTCTTC. It yields the protein CASSATGRGEQFF.

This clonotype came up many times. V usage is TRBV10-3 and J usage is TRBJ1-6, with 8 bases lining up with TRBD1. CDR1 and CDR2 from the germline V gene are ENHRY and SYGVKD. This CDR3 contains 13 residues. V was clipped by 7 bases and J by 14 bases; unmatched bases: 10. CDR3 protein: CAITDGTGTSLHF. The CDR3 DNA follows: TGTGCCATCACCGACGGGACAGGCACGTCCCTCCACTTT.

With respect to this clonotype: A read error may be the cause here, since a much bigger clone is one base away. This chain links TRBV10-3 with TRBJ2-3, with D possibly matching TRBD1 (6 bases). This CDR3 contains 16 residues. Germline V CDR1 and CDR2: ENHRY, SYGVKD. The CDR3 loop is CAMSDPGRGWTDTQYF. The CDR3 DNA follows: TGTGCCATGAGTGACCCCGGCAGGGGTTGGACAGATACGCAGTATTTT.

Many counts were recorded for this clonotype. This sequence joins TRBV5-1 and TRBJ2-2, with unresolved D. Germline V CDR1 and CDR2: SGHRS, YFSETQ. Trimming shortened V by 6 bases and J by 6 bases, and 12 bases separated the two germline ends. The CDR3 extends over 13 amino acids. The CDR3: CASTETPSGELFF. CDR3 nucleotides: TGCGCCAGCACGGAAACTCCCTCCGGGGAGCTGTTTTTT.

Ten or more counts support this clonotype. This chain's CDR3 is CASRPRASYGYTF. In DNA, the CDR3 is TGTGCCAGCAGGCCCAGAGCCAGTTATGGCTACACCTTC. This chain joins TRBV6-5 and TRBJ1-2; D is ambiguous. Germline V gene sequence: CDR1 MNHEY, CDR2 SVGAGI. V dropped 6 bases and J dropped 5 bases, with 13 bases sitting between them. The CDR3 has 13 residues.

This clonotype was detected many times. The chain carries TRBV6-1 and TRBJ1-3; D is unclear. With 1 base removed from V and 4 bases from J, the gap between germline ends came to 5 bases. Germline CDR1 MNHNS, CDR2 SASEGT. The CDR3 length is 13 residues. The CDR3 nucleotides are TGTGCCAGCAGTGAAGGGGGAGGAAACACCATATATTTT. Its translation: CASSEGGGNTIYF.

This chain uses TRBV7-2 with TRBJ1-2; tentative D call: TRBD1 (6 bases). The CDR3 loop spans 15 amino acids. Germline V gives CDR1 SGHTA, CDR2 FQGNSA. V gave up 3 bases and J gave up 4 bases, with 15 bases separating them. This CDR3 is CASSFGTLPSYGYTF. CDR3 nucleotide sequence: TGTGCCAGCAGCTTCGGGACACTTCCCTCCTATGGCTACACCTTC.

Many counts were recorded for this clonotype. V gene TRBV20-1 combines with J gene TRBJ1-6, with 7 bases that match TRBD1. CDR1 and CDR2 (germline): DFQATT, SNEGSKA (reference sequence). The CDR3 runs 14 residues. Trimming removed 0 bases from V and 6 bases from J; junction bases left unmatched: 2. Here the CDR3 DNA reads TGCAGTGCTAGAGATGACAGGGCTAATTCACCCCTCCACTTT. It translates to CSARDDRANSPLHF.

Ten or more counts support this clonotype. V gene TRBV29-1 combines with J gene TRBJ2-7; D is perhaps TRBD1 or TRBD2 (5 bases each). This CDR3 is 13 amino acids long. Germline V gene data show CDR1 as SQVTM and CDR2 as ANQGSEA. The V end lost 8 bases, the J end lost 0 bases, and 14 bases lay between the germline ends. The CDR3 region has the DNA TGCAGCCGAGGGGACGGACGCTCCTACGAGCAGTACGTC. Protein: CSRGDGRSYEQYV.

At least ten counts were recorded for this clonotype. At one boundary the junction diverges from the germline segment, which might be a read error. The rearrangement links TRBV29-1 to TRBJ2-1; no clear D gene. The CDR3 extends over 15 amino acids. CDR1 and CDR2 (germline): SQVTM, ANQGSEA. CDR3 region: CSAEPALINYNEQFF. CDR3 in DNA: TGCAGCGCTGAACCCGCGCTCATAAACTACAATGAGCAGTTCTTC.

This clonotype was seen many times. The rearrangement links TRBV12-3 or TRBV12-4 to TRBJ1-2; TRBD1 aligns across 9 bases. This CDR3 is built from 14 residues. J was trimmed by 2 bases and V by 6 bases; bases with no gene match: 4. The CDR3 loop reads CASRLGQGNYGYTF. The CDR3 nucleotides are TGTGCCAGCAGACTCGGACAGGGGAACTATGGCTACACCTTC.

This clonotype has a count of ten or more. The rearrangement uses TRBV5-1 and TRBJ2-2; 7 bases fit TRBD1. This CDR3 contains 15 residues. The germline gives CDR1 SGHRS, CDR2 YFSETQ. The trim removed 4 bases at V and 4 bases at J, leaving 7 bases unmatched. CDR3 residues: CASSPVQGFTGELFF. The CDR3 DNA reads TGCGCCAGCAGCCCCGTACAGGGGTTCACCGGGGAGCTGTTTTTT.

This clonotype was counted only a few times. The rearrangement joins TRBV30 to TRBJ1-3, with 8 nucleotides matching TRBD1. Per germline, CDR1 GTSNPN and CDR2 SVGIG (reference sequence). The CDR3 runs to 19 residues. Trimming at V came to 3 bases and at J to 6 bases, leaving 22 bases not matched to a gene. The CDR3 region is CAWRPKGEAQGASENTIYF. CDR3 bases: TGTGCCTGGAGGCCGAAAGGGGAAGCCCAGGGGGCTAGCGAAAACACCATATATTTT.